The sequence of this T cell receptor (beta chain) was determined in a study of T cell responses to AZD1222 COVID-19 vaccine (dated by TCRdb to about 2021). Some background on the complete study: TCR sequencing was performed for 233 trial participants, of whom 207 were given two doses of AZD1222 and about 25 were given two doses of MenACWY control vaccine. Trial participants were enrolled by age into 18-55, 56-69 and 70-plus year subgroups, with roughly 160, 29 and 62 TCR-sequenced participants respectively.

V drops 6 bases and J drops 4 bases, leaving 18 bases in between. The CDR3 numbers 15 residues from cysteine through phenylalanine. Of the read, only the CDR3 DNA is kept; its 45 bases are in frame from base 1. The germline V gene specifies KGHSH as CDR1 and LQKENI as CDR2. Study-wide conclusions, independent of this receptor: The vaccine-associated CD4 TCRs covered the entire spike protein, and the dominant responses fell in regions 160-218 and 743-854. Reportedly, almost half of the unique spike-specific TCRs recognized epitopes lying outside the regions that are mutated in the B.1.351 and B.1.1.7 variants. Because no samples from the day 14 peak response were available, repertoires could be characterized only after the peak T cell response. The 56-69-year group was small, and its depth increase did not reach significance, likely because of low power. Participants were mostly white British and included more females than males, and it was suggested by the authors that clonal diversity may have been underestimated. Conclusions about previously exposed vaccinees were limited because only a handful of AZD1222 recipients were SARS-CoV-2 seropositive at baseline. After two AZD1222 doses, spike-specific TCR breadth and depth were significantly higher than at day 0 and than in MenACWY recipients.

The CDR3 regions of human TCRbeta chains were analyzed by immunosequencing. The authors' analysis ran thus. Repertoire TCRs were checked for matches against a reference library of SARS-CoV-2-specific TCRs that had been generated using the MIRA antigen-specificity platform. Breadth meant the fraction of unique TCRs that were SARS-CoV-2-associated, whereas depth meant the fraction of total T cells that were SARS-CoV-2-associated. Each spike-specific TCR was assigned to its reactive spike region and to a CD4 or CD8 class using the MIRA data. Log10-transformed breadth and depth values were compared by one-way ANOVA with Sidak's multiple comparisons tests. This is the immuneACCESS table as TCRdb keeps it, with only in-frame sequences that have V and J called. A part of the clones is gone; compared with another copy, unresolved V genes explain less than half, and the rest is unexplained. The V and J calls and the clone size are those of that table, but D and trimming were determined from the DNA. The sample table lists 110,000 to 150,000 clones, roughly 90% of them with a count of one. The top ten clones comprise less than 3.5% of the sample.

What this sample's time point label stands for: about 28 days (+/-7) after the second vaccine dose. AZD1222 recipients with second doses at about 4 weeks or about 12 weeks were pooled, because spike-specific TCR depth and breadth did not differ between schedules. Samples from vaccinated people were obtained from the UK trials COV001 and COV002, which included a single-blind randomized controlled phase 2/3 trial of AZD1222 (ChAdOx1 nCoV-19) in healthy adults. For TCRbeta chain sequencing, PBMC samples from trial participants were taken at day 0 and at day 28 after the second dose. Concerning this clone itself: Its antigen is currently not known. No qualities accompany the bases; no much larger clone lies one base away.

Recombination joined TRBV18 with TRBJ1-2; the D gene is possibly TRBD1, with 6 bases matching. Source: peripheral blood, taken 28 days after the second AZD1222 dose. This receptor was identified in an adult who received the AZD1222 COVID-19 vaccine. This receptor has the CDR3 CASSLTGSRGYGYTF. The sequenced DNA is TGTGCCAGCTCCCTTACAGGGTCCCGGGGCTATGGCTACACCTTC.